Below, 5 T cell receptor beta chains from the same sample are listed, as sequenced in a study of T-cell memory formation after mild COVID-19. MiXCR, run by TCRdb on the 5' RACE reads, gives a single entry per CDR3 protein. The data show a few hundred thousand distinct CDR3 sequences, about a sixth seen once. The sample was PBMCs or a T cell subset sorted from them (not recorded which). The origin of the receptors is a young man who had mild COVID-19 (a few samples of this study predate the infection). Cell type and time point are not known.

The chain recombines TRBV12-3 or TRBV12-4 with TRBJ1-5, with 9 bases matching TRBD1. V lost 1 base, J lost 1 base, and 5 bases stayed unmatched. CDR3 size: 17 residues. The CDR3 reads CASSLGKDRGSNQPQHF. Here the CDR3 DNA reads TGTGCCAGCAGTTTAGGGAAGGACAGGGGAAGCAATCAGCCCCAGCATTTT.

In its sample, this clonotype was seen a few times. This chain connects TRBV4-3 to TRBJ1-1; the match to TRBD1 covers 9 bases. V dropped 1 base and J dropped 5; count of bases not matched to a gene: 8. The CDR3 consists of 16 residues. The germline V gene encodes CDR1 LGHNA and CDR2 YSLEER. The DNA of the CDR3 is TGCGCCAGCAGCCAAGCCGGGACAGGGACCGGTACTGAAGCTTTCTTT. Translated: CASSQAGTGTGTEAFF.

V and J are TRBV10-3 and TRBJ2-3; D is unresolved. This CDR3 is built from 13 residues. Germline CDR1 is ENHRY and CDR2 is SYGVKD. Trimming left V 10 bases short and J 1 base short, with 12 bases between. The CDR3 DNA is TGTGCCACCGCAGGTACGGGCACAGATACGCAGTATTTT. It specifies CATAGTGTDTQYF.

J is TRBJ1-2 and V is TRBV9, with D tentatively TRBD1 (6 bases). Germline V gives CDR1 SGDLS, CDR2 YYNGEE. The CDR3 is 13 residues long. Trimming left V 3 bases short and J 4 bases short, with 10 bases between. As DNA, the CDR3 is TGTGCCAGCAGCGATACAGGGACCTATGGCTACACCTTC. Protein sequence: CASSDTGTYGYTF.

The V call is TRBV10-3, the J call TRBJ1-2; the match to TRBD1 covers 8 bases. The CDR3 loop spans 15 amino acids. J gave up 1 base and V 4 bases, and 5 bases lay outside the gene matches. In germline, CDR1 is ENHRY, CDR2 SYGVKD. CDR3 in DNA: TGTGCCATCAGTGTTGGGACAGGACATAACTATGGCTACACCTTC. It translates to CAISVGTGHNYGYTF.